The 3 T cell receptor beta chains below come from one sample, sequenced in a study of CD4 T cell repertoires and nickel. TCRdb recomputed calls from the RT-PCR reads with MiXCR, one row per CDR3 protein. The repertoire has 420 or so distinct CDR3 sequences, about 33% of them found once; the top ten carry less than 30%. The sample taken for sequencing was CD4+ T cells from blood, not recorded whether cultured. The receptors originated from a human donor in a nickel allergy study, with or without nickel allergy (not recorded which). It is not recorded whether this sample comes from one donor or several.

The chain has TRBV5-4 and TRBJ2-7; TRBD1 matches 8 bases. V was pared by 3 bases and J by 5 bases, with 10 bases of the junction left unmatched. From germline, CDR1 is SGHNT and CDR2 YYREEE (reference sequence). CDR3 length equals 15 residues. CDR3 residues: CASSSASQGAHEQYV. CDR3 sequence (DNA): TGTGCCAGCAGCTCCGCTAGCCAGGGGGCCCACGAGCAGTACGTC.

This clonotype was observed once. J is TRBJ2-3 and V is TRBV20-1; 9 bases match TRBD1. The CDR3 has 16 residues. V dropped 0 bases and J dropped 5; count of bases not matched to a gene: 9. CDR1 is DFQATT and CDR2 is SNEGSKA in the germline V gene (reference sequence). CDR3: CSARDTGGQAGDTQYF. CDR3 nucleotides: TGCAGTGCTAGAGATACAGGGGGCCAGGCAGGAGATACGCAGTATTTT.

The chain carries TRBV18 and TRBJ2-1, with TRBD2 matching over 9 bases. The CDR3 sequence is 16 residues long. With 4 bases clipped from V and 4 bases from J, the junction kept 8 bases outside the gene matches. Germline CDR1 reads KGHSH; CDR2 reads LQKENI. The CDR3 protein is CASSHEFSGRYNEQFF. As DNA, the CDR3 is TGTGCCAGCTCACACGAATTTAGCGGGAGATACAATGAGCAGTTCTTC.